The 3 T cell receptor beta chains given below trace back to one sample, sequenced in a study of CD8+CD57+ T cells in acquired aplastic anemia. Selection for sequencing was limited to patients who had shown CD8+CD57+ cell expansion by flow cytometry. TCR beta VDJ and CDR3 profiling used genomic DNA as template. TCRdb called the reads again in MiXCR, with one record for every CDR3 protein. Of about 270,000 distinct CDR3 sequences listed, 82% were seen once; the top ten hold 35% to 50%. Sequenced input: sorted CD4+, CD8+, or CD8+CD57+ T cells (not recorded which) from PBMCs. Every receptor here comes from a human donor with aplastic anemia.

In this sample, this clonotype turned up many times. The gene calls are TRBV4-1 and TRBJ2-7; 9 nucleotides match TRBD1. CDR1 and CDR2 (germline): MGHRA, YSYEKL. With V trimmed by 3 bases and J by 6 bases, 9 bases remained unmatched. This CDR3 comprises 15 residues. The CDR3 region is CASSQGGTGLFEQYF. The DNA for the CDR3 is TGCGCCAGCAGCCAGGGCGGGACAGGGCTGTTCGAGCAGTACTTC.

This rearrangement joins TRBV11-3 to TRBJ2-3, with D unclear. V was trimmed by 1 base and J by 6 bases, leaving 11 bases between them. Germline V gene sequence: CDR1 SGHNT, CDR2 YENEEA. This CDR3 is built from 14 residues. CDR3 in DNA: TGTGCCAGCAGCTTAGCCCCCACACCCGATACGCAGTATTTT. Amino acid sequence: CASSLAPTPDTQYF.

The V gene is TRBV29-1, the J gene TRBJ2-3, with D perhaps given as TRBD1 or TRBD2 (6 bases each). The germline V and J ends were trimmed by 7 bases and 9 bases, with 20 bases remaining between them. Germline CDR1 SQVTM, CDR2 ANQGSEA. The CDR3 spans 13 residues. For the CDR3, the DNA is TGCAGCGGGGGGGACATCGACACCGGGACGCAGTATTTT. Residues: CSGGDIDTGTQYF.